The subject of this entry is one TCR beta chain. Germline V gene sequence: CDR1 MDHEN, CDR2 SYDVKM. This CDR3 comprises 15 residues. With 2 bases removed from V and 2 bases from J, the gap between germline ends came to 13 bases. The sample is drawn from a study of Graves' ophthalmopathy and Graves' hyperthyroidism. RNA transcripts served as template for amplifying TCR beta CDR3 sequences. First-round RT-PCR employed HTBI primers, with a second-round multiplex PCR after it. Using its own MiXCR run on the multiplex PCR reads, TCRdb lists one record per CDR3 protein. The table includes 170,000 or so distinct CDR3 sequences, roughly two fifths detected once. Roughly 9 ml of fresh blood yielded the PBMCs by density gradient.

This rearrangement joins TRBV28 to TRBJ2-7; D remains ambiguous. The receptor was isolated from a woman aged 40 to 50 with Graves' ophthalmopathy. The specimen sequenced was peripheral blood. CDR3 protein: CASSLSGSHAYEQYF. Written as DNA, the CDR3 is TGTGCCAGCAGTTTAAGTGGGTCTCATGCCTACGAGCAGTACTTC. Filled out from reference TRBV28 and TRBJ2-7, the complete variable domain reads DVKVTQSSRYLVKRTGEKVFLECVQDMDHENMFWYRQDPGLGLRLIYFSYDVKMKEKGDIPEGYSVSREKKERFSLILESASTNQTSMYLCASSLSGSHAYEQYFGPGTRLTVT.